Listed below are T cell receptor beta chains from one sample, sequenced in a study of cytomegalovirus exposure and HLA in healthy donors. Clones were sequenced by immunoSEQ multiplex PCR, and TCRdb holds only the in-frame ones, with some missing. Among around 220,000 clones listed, 88% were seen once. The sequenced sample consisted of PBMCs. These receptors were collected from a woman aged 18-29 years in good health and CMV-seronegative. Each CDR3 is given with its conserved first and last residue. D genes are given only for firm matches. The size of a clone is reported for some rows only, either as once, few or many, or as a class for expanded clones.

d_call	v_call	j_call	clone_size	cdr3_nt	cdr3_aa
-	TRBV7-6	TRBJ2-7	-	TGTGCCAGCAGCAAGGGGGTGGCGGGAGTGTCGTACGAGCAGTACTTC	CASSKGVAGVSYEQYF
-	TRBV27	TRBJ2-5	-	TGTGCCAGCGGAGCGGGAGAGACCCAGTACTTC	CASGAGETQYF
-	TRBV5-1	TRBJ2-3	-	TGCGCCAGCAGCTTGGCTCTGCGGGTAGGAGATACGCAGTATTTT	CASSLALRVGDTQYF
TRBD2	TRBV6-1	TRBJ2-7	-	TGTGCCAGCGGGGCTAGCGGGAGTCACGAGCAGTACTTC	CASGASGSHEQYF
-	TRBV6-5	TRBJ2-1	once	TGTGCCAGCAGCCTGGGCGAGGGCTATGAGCAGTTCTTC	CASSLGEGYEQFF
-	TRBV28	TRBJ2-1	-	TGTGCCAGTCAGCGGAGGAACAATGAGCAGTTCTTC	CASQRRNNEQFF
-	TRBV10-3	TRBJ1-2	once	TGTGCCATCAGTTTGACAGGAGGTAACTATGGCTACACCTTC	CAISLTGGNYGYTF
-	TRBV20-1	TRBJ2-7	few	TGCAGTGCTCCCCACCGCGGCGAGCAGTACTTC	CSAPHRGEQYF
-	TRBV9	TRBJ1-1	-	TGTGCCAGCAGCGTTGAGATGAACACTGAAGCTTTCTTT	CASSVEMNTEAFF
TRBD1	TRBV6-6	TRBJ2-2	-	TGTGCCAGCAGTCCCCCGGGACAGGGTCGAACCGGGGAGCTGTTTTTT	CASSPPGQGRTGELFF
-	TRBV6-6	TRBJ1-3	-	TGTGCCAGCAAATCAGGGGACACCGGAAACACCATATATTTT	CASKSGDTGNTIYF